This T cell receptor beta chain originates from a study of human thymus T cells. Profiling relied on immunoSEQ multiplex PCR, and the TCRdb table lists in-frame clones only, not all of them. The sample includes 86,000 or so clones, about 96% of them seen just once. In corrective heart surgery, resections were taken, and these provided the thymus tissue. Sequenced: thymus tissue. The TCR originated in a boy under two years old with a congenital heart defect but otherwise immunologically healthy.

The CDR3 DNA reads as TGTGCCAGCAGTCAAAAACTCGGAATCTCCTACAATGAGCAGTTCTTC. Residues: CASSQKLGISYNEQFF. The V gene is TRBV27, the J gene TRBJ2-1; the D is unclear. This CDR3 is 16 amino acids long. V gave up 5 bases and J gave up 0 bases, with 14 bases separating them. Germline V gene sequence: CDR1 MNHEY, CDR2 SMNVEV (reference sequence).